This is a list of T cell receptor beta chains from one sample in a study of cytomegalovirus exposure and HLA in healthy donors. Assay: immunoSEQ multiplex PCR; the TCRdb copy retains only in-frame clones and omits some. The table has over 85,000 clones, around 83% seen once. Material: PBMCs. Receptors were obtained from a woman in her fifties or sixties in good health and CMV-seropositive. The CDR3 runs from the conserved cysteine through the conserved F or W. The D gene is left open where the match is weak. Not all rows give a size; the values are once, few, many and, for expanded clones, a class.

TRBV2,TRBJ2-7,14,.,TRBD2,CASSEGTSDYEQYF,TGTGCCAGCAGTGAGGGGACTAGCGACTACGAGCAGTACTTC
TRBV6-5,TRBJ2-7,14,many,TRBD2,CASSYTSGNYEQYF,TGTGCCAGCAGTTACACTAGCGGGAACTACGAGCAGTACTTC
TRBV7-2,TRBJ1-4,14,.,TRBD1,CASSFRQGGGKLFF,TGTGCCAGCAGCTTCAGACAGGGGGGGGGAAAACTGTTTTTT
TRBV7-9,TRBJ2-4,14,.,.,CASSLSSYREGLYF,TGTGCCAGCAGCCTTTCGTCTTACAGGGAGGGTTTGTACTTC
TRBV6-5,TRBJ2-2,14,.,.,CASRKVRGTGELFF,TGTGCCAGCAGGAAGGTTAGGGGCACCGGGGAGCTGTTTTTT
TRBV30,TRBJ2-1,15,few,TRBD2,CAWKGGEGGYNEQFF,TGTGCCTGGAAGGGAGGGGAGGGAGGGTACAATGAGCAGTTCTTC
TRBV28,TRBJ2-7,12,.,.,CASSLRGNEQYF,TGTGCCAGCAGTTTACGGGGAAACGAGCAGTACTTC
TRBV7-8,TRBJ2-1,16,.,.,CASSLVVAGFHNEQFF,TGTGCCAGCAGCTTAGTGGTGGCGGGATTTCACAATGAGCAGTTCTTC
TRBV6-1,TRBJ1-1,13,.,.,CASSARHLFEAFF,TGTGCCAGCAGTGCACGACACCTGTTTGAAGCTTTCTTT
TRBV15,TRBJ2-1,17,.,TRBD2,CATSRDLGLAGKNEQFF,TGTGCCACCAGCAGAGATCTAGGACTAGCGGGGAAAAATGAGCAGTTCTTC
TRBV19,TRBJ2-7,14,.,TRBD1,CASSWTGNQGEQYF,TGTGCCAGTAGTTGGACAGGTAATCAGGGGGAGCAGTACTTC
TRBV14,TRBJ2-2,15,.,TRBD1,CASSQTGGWTGELFF,TGTGCCAGCAGCCAAACAGGGGGCTGGACCGGGGAGCTGTTTTTT
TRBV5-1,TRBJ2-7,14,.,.,CASSLGTGKYEQYF,TGCGCCAGCAGCTTGGGTACGGGAAAGTACGAGCAGTACTTC
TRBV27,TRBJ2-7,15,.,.,CASSLSVESSYEQYF,TGTGCCAGCAGTTTATCGGTTGAATCCAGCTACGAGCAGTACTTC
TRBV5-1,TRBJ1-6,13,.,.,CASSLEQHSPLHF,TGCGCCAGCAGCTTGGAACAGCATTCACCCCTCCACTTT
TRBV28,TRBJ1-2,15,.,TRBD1,CASSLRGRDSYGYTF,TGTGCCAGCAGTTTAAGGGGCCGGGACAGCTATGGCTACACCTTC
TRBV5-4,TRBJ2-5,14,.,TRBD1,CASSLQGAQETQYF,TGTGCCAGCAGCTTGCAGGGGGCGCAGGAGACCCAGTACTTC
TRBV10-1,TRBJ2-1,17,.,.,CASSESPGKGSYNEQFF,TGCGCCAGCAGTGAGTCTCCGGGAAAAGGGTCCTACAATGAGCAGTTCTTC
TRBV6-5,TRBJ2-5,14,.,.,CASRRGGRGETQYF,TGTGCCAGCAGACGAGGGGGACGAGGAGAGACCCAGTACTTC
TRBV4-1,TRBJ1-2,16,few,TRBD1,CASSQGPVGTGTGYTF,TGCGCCAGCAGCCAAGGGCCGGTGGGGACAGGGACTGGCTACACCTTC
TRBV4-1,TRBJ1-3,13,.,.,CASSQTPGNTIYF,TGCGCCAGCAGCCAGACACCAGGAAACACCATATATTTT
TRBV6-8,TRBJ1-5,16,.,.,CASSTILTGRNQPQHF,TGTGCCAGCAGTACCATCCTGACAGGCCGGAATCAGCCCCAGCATTTT
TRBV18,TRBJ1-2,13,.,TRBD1,CASHQGASYGYTF,TGTGCCAGCCACCAGGGGGCGAGCTATGGCTACACCTTC
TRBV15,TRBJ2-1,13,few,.,CATSKEPHNEQFF,TGTGCCACCAGCAAGGAGCCGCACAATGAGCAGTTCTTC
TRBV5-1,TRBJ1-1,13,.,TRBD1,CARGTGGFTEAFF,TGCGCCAGGGGTACAGGGGGCTTCACTGAAGCTTTCTTT
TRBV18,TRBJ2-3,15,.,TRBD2,CASSPGLAGADTQYF,TGTGCCAGCTCACCCGGACTAGCGGGAGCAGATACGCAGTATTTT
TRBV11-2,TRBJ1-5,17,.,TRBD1,CASSSHRGHYSNQPQHF,TGTGCCAGCAGCTCCCACAGGGGCCATTATAGCAATCAGCCCCAGCATTTT
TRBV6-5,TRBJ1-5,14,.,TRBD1,CASSYWQGAQPQHF,TGTGCCAGCAGTTACTGGCAGGGGGCCCAGCCCCAGCATTTT
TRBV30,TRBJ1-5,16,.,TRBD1,CAWSVRTGSGNQPQHF,TGTGCCTGGAGTGTACGGACAGGCTCTGGCAATCAGCCCCAGCATTTT
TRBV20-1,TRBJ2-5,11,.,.,CSAATGETQYF,TGCAGTGCCGCTACAGGAGAGACCCAGTACTTC
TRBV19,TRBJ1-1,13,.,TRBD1,CASSIQGDTEAFF,TGTGCCAGTAGTATACAGGGGGATACTGAAGCTTTCTTT
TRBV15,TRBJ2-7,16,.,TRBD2,CATSRDRASGMYEQYF,TGTGCCACCAGCAGAGATCGGGCTAGCGGGATGTACGAGCAGTACTTC
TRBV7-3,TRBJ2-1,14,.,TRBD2,CASSWGRDNNEQFF,TGTGCCAGCAGCTGGGGGAGGGATAACAATGAGCAGTTCTTC
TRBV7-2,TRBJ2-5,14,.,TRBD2,CASSPGGARETQYF,TGTGCCAGCAGCCCCGGGGGGGCTCGAGAGACCCAGTACTTC
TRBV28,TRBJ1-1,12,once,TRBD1,CATNTGAPEAFF,TGTGCCACGAATACAGGGGCTCCTGAAGCTTTCTTT
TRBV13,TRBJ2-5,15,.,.,CASSPGGAPVKTQYF,TGTGCCAGCAGCCCCGGGGGAGCTCCCGTAAAGACCCAGTACTTC
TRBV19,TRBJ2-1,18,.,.,CASSIDRPRGGKSNEQFF,TGTGCCAGTAGTATAGATCGCCCCCGAGGGGGTAAAAGTAATGAGCAGTTCTTC
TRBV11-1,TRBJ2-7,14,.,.,CASSLAGDTYEQYF,TGTGCCAGCAGCTTAGCGGGGGACACATACGAGCAGTACTTC
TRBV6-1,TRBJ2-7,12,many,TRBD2,CASPSWGGEQYF,TGTGCCAGCCCATCCTGGGGGGGCGAGCAGTACTTC
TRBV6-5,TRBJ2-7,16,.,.,CASSYSVSGVGYEQYF,TGTGCCAGCAGTTACTCCGTTAGCGGCGTGGGGTACGAGCAGTACTTC
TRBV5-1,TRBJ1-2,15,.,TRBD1,CASSTGQGAMGGYTF,TGCGCCAGCAGCACGGGACAGGGGGCTATGGGCGGCTACACCTTC
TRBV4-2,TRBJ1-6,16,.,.,CASSQDRSLGNSPLHF,TGTGCCAGCAGCCAAGATCGATCCCTCGGTAATTCACCCCTCCACTTT
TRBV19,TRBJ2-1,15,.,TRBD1,CASTISGTGINEQFF,TGTGCCAGTACCATTTCCGGGACAGGGATCAATGAGCAGTTCTTC
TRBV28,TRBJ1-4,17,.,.,CASSFGWRWGLNEKLFF,TGTGCCAGCAGTTTTGGGTGGCGTTGGGGCCTTAATGAAAAACTGTTTTTT
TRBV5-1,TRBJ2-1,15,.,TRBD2,CASSPPYGRNNEQFF,TGCGCCAGCAGCCCCCCTTACGGGAGGAACAATGAGCAGTTCTTC
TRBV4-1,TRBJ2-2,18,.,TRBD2,CASSQEFSGRAGTGELFF,TGCGCCAGCAGCCAAGAATTTAGCGGGAGGGCCGGGACCGGGGAGCTGTTTTTT
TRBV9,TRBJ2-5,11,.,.,CASSAQETQYF,TGTGCCAGCAGCGCACAAGAGACCCAGTACTTC
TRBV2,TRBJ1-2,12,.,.,CASSFYQNGYTF,TGTGCCAGCAGCTTTTATCAGAATGGCTACACCTTC
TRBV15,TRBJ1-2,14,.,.,CATSRDQARRGYTF,TGTGCCACCAGCAGAGATCAGGCACGACGTGGCTACACCTTC
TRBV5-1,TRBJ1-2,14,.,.,CASSFSGTPDGYTF,TGCGCCAGCAGCTTCTCCGGGACACCGGATGGCTACACCTTC